The clone carrying this TCR beta chain was observed at least ten times. These data come from a study of T cells in Graves' hyperthyroidism and ophthalmopathy. The CDR3 is made up of 18 amino acids. V lost 6 bases, J lost 4 bases, and 19 bases stayed unmatched. Germline V gives CDR1 MDHEN, CDR2 SYDVKM. PBMCs were obtained from over 8.5 ml fresh peripheral blood. The source material, RNA transcripts, was used to amplify TCR beta CDR3 regions. Researchers ran a first-round RT-PCR on the TCR CDR3 using the HTBI primer set. A single record per CDR3 protein comes from TCRdb applying MiXCR to the multiplex PCR reads. The sample holds around 340,000 distinct CDR3 sequences, 16% seen once.

Sequenced sample: blood. The V call is TRBV28, the J call TRBJ2-7, with 9 bases that match TRBD2. The TCR sequence derives from a man aged 30-40 years with Graves' hyperthyroidism. CDR3 sequence reads: CASSLGTSRGLFSYEQYF. The CDR3 DNA reads as TGTGCCAGCAGCCTGGGGACTAGCAGAGGCCTCTTCTCTTACGAGCAGTACTTC.